These 30 T cell receptor beta chains originate from one sample sequenced in a study of CD8 T cells in Susac syndrome. Random hexamers were used to reverse transcribe an amount of roughly 0.5 to 1 ug RNA. TCRdb ran MiXCR on the immunoSEQ multiplex PCR reads and lists one entry per CDR3 protein. The sample includes roughly 190,000 distinct CDR3 sequences, roughly 94% seen only once; the top ten take about 0.17%. The sequenced sample was CD8+ T cells from PBMCs. These receptors originate from a human donor with Susac syndrome.

The chain recombines TRBV29-1 with TRBJ2-3; D unclear. Germline CDR1 and CDR2: SQVTM and ANQGSEA. The CDR3 runs to 13 residues. The V end was cut by 1 base, the J end by 2 bases, with 7 bases between. Written as DNA, the CDR3 is TGCAGCGTTGAAGGGGCTGACACAGATACGCAGTATTTT. Its protein product is CSVEGADTDTQYF.

This clonotype was recorded once. The J gene is TRBJ2-1, the V gene TRBV29-1; 8 bases are shared with TRBD1. The CDR3 loop spans 14 amino acids. CDR1 SQVTM and CDR2 ANQGSEA come from the germline V gene. The junction had 10 bases not matched to a gene; V was cut back by 5 bases and J by 7 bases. The CDR3 coding sequence is TGCAGCGTTCCACTGGGACAGGTAAATAATGAGCAGTTCTTC. As protein: CSVPLGQVNNEQFF.

This clonotype was seen just once. The rearrangement joins TRBV19 to TRBJ2-3; D is perhaps TRBD2 (6 bases). Deletions cut 4 bases from V and 1 base from J, with 12 bases between. Germline CDR1 is LNHDA and CDR2 is SQIVND (reference sequence). The CDR3 has 15 amino acids. For the CDR3, the DNA is TGTGCCAGTAGTAACGGGGGTCGGGGCACAGATACGCAGTATTTT. Translated: CASSNGGRGTDTQYF. Combining the CDR3 with reference TRBV19 and TRBJ2-3 gives the whole variable domain DGGITQSPKYLFRKEGQNVTLSCEQNLNHDAMYWYRQDPGQGLRLIYYSQIVNDFQKGDIAEGYSVSREKKESFPLTVTSAQKNPTAFYLCASSNGGRGTDTQYFGPGTRLTVL.

V and J are TRBV9 and TRBJ2-1; D is possibly TRBD2 (5 bases). CDR1 and CDR2 from the germline V gene are SGDLS and YYNGEE. V shed 4 bases and J shed 0 bases, with 14 bases lying between them. The length of the CDR3 is 16 residues. The CDR3 loop reads CASSSGSVSSYNEQFF. DNA of the CDR3: TGTGCCAGCAGCAGCGGTAGCGTTAGCTCCTACAATGAGCAGTTCTTC.

The gene calls are TRBV30 and TRBJ2-1; 12 nucleotides match TRBD2. The CDR3 has 15 amino acids. Germline V lookup: CDR1 GTSNPN, CDR2 SVGIG (reference sequence). Trimming took 4 bases from V and 4 from J; bases not matched to a gene: 5. The CDR3 nucleotides read TGTGCCTGGATCCCACTAGCGGGGGGTTACAATGAGCAGTTCTTC. This codes for CAWIPLAGGYNEQFF.

This chain joins TRBV15 and TRBJ2-1; D may match TRBD1 or TRBD2 (5 bases each). Germline V gene lookup returns CDR1 LNHNV and CDR2 YYDKDF (reference sequence). CDR3 length: 16 amino acids. Trimming pared 4 bases from V and 10 bases from J, leaving 23 bases between. CDR3 nucleotide sequence: TGTGCCACCAGCAAGTCACCGGGACCCCACCCCTACGAGCAGTTCTTC. Its protein is CATSKSPGPHPYEQFF.

CDR3 sequence reads: CAWSRDRGYNEQFF. The CDR3 DNA sequence: TGTGCCTGGAGTCGGGACAGGGGGTACAATGAGCAGTTCTTC. V and J are TRBV30 and TRBJ2-1; 11 bases line up with TRBD1. CDR3 length equals 14 residues. V shed 2 bases, J shed 4 bases, and the junction held 1 base outside the gene matches. CDR1 and CDR2 (germline): GTSNPN, SVGIG (reference sequence). The entire variable domain, with the rest obtained from reference TRBV30 and TRBJ2-1, is as follows: SQTIHQWPATLVQPVGSPLSLECTVEGTSNPNLYWYRQAAGRGLQLLFYSVGIGQISSEVPQNLSASRPQDRQFILSSKKLLLSDSGFYLCAWSRDRGYNEQFFGPGTRLTVL.

The chain joins TRBV28 to TRBJ1-5; 10 positions match TRBD1. CDR1 and CDR2 from the germline V gene are MDHEN and SYDVKM. With 11 bases clipped from V and 11 bases from J, the junction kept 21 bases outside the gene matches. The CDR3 consists of 16 residues. CDR3 residues: CACFPGTGAAVRAQHF. The CDR3 bases are TGTGCCTGTTTCCCCGGGACAGGGGCCGCGGTGAGGGCCCAGCATTTT.

V usage is TRBV5-6 and J usage is TRBJ2-7, with 7 nucleotides matching TRBD1. Germline V gene data show CDR1 as SGHDT and CDR2 as YYEEEE. This CDR3 region has 15 residues. V dropped 4 bases and J dropped 4; count of bases not matched to a gene: 11. CDR3 loop: CASSGPGQTYYEQYF. DNA of the CDR3: TGTGCCAGCAGCGGACCGGGACAGACATATTACGAGCAGTACTTC.

The chain carries TRBV6-5 and TRBJ1-4; perhaps TRBD1 as D (6 bases). CDR1 and CDR2 (germline): MNHEY, SVGAGI. The CDR3 consists of 14 residues. V lost 4 bases, J lost 7 bases, and 13 bases lay in between. The CDR3 loop reads CASSSRGVGEKLFF. The DNA for the CDR3 is TGTGCCAGCAGTTCCAGGGGAGTCGGTGAAAAACTGTTTTTT.

This clonotype was detected once. This chain joins TRBV5-1 and TRBJ2-5; D unclear. Trimming shortened V by 0 bases and J by 5 bases, and 11 bases separated the two germline ends. The CDR3 is 14 residues long. Germline V gene lookup returns CDR1 SGHRS and CDR2 YFSETQ. CDR3 DNA sequence: TGCGCCAGCAGCTTGGCCTTGGGCAGGGAGACCCAGTACTTC. This translates into CASSLALGRETQYF.

The rearrangement uses TRBV13 and TRBJ1-5, with D uncertain. The germline V gene has CDR1 PRHDT and CDR2 FYEKMQ (reference sequence). The length of the CDR3 is 13 residues. Trimming took 0 bases from V and 6 from J, leaving 6 bases between them. In nucleotides, the CDR3 is TGTGCCAGCAGCTTAGGGGAGGGTCAGCCCCAGCATTTT. This codes for CASSLGEGQPQHF.

The genes are TRBV20-1 and TRBJ2-5; 7 nucleotides line up with TRBD1. Germline V gene sequence: CDR1 DFQATT, CDR2 SNEGSKA (reference sequence). CDR3 length equals 13 residues. With V trimmed by 6 bases and J by 2 bases, 6 bases remained unmatched. CDR3 bases: TGCAGTGCAAGCAGGGGGTTTCAAGAGACCCAGTACTTC. It codes for CSASRGFQETQYF.

The chain carries TRBV12-3 or TRBV12-4 and TRBJ2-2; no reliable D call. V shed 3 bases and J shed 3 bases, with 8 bases lying between them. This CDR3 has 14 amino acids. CDR3 amino acids: CASSFLEYTGELFF. The CDR3 nucleotides read TGTGCCAGCAGTTTCTTGGAATACACCGGGGAGCTGTTTTTT.

The count of this clonotype is one. The chain carries TRBV27 and TRBJ2-7; D unclear. Germline CDR1 reads MNHEY; CDR2 reads SMNVEV (reference sequence). The V and J ends lost 4 bases and 2 bases respectively, with 9 bases between them. The CDR3 spans 13 residues. In DNA, the CDR3 is TGTGCCAGCAGTTACGCTCAGGCCTACGAGCAGTACTTC. This encodes CASSYAQAYEQYF.

The chain couples TRBV18 to TRBJ2-3; TRBD2 aligns across 7 bases. Germline loops: CDR1 KGHSH, CDR2 LQKENI. V lost 0 bases and J lost 1; bases outside the gene matches: 10. CDR3 length equals 18 residues. The CDR3 coding sequence is TGTGCCAGCTCACCACCATCCGTGAGCGGGGCCCGCACAGATACGCAGTATTTT. Translation: CASSPPSVSGARTDTQYF.

The chain links TRBV20-1 to TRBJ1-5, with D unresolved. The V gene's germline CDR1 is DFQATT and CDR2 SNEGSKA (reference sequence). V lost 1 base and J 0 bases, leaving 7 bases between the germline ends. The CDR3 spans 14 residues. The CDR3 DNA reads as TGCAGTGCTAGAGTAAGATATAGCAATCAGCCCCAGCATTTT. It is translated as CSARVRYSNQPQHF.

The chain links TRBV13 to TRBJ1-1; D possibly corresponds to TRBD1 (5 bases). Germline loops: CDR1 PRHDT, CDR2 FYEKMQ (reference sequence). This CDR3 region has 16 residues. Trimming shortened V by 0 bases and J by 1 base, and 12 bases separated the two germline ends. The CDR3 is CASSLGLGTENTEAFF. CDR3 DNA: TGTGCCAGCAGCTTAGGCCTAGGGACGGAGAACACTGAAGCTTTCTTT. The full variable domain, with the rest looked up from reference TRBV13 and TRBJ1-1, is AAGVIQSPRHLIKEKRETATLKCYPIPRHDTVYWYQQGPGQDPQFLISFYEKMQSDKGSIPDRFSAQQFSDYHSELNMSSLELGDSALYFCASSLGLGTENTEAFFGQGTRLTVV.

This chain joins TRBV28 and TRBJ1-4; unclear D gene. Per germline, CDR1 MDHEN and CDR2 SYDVKM. The V end lost 10 bases, the J end lost 0 bases, and 9 bases lay between the germline ends. CDR3 length equals 13 residues. The CDR3 region has the DNA TGTGCCACCACCCCTGCAACTAATGAAAAACTGTTTTTT. Its translation is CATTPATNEKLFF. The full variable domain, completed using reference TRBV28 and TRBJ1-4, is DVKVTQSSRYLVKRTGEKVFLECVQDMDHENMFWYRQDPGLGLRLIYFSYDVKMKEKGDIPEGYSVSREKKERFSLILESASTNQTSMYLCATTPATNEKLFFGSGTQLSVL.

The V and J genes are TRBV6-2 or TRBV6-3 and TRBJ2-7; 8 positions agree with TRBD1. The CDR3 covers 13 residues. CDR1 is MNHEY and CDR2 is SVGEGT in the germline V gene. V shed 5 bases, J shed 3 bases, and the junction held 3 bases outside the gene matches. The CDR3 loop is CASSGQGSYEQYF. The DNA for the CDR3 is TGTGCCAGCAGTGGACAGGGAAGCTACGAGCAGTACTTC.

The chain carries TRBV20-1 and TRBJ2-1; no firm D call. CDR1 is DFQATT, CDR2 SNEGSKA, per germline (reference sequence). V gave up 3 bases and J gave up 10 bases, with 7 bases separating them. The length of the CDR3 is 10 residues. This CDR3 reads CSASEKEQFF. In nucleotides, the CDR3 is TGCAGTGCTAGCGAGAAGGAGCAGTTCTTC.

The count of this clonotype is one. This chain uses TRBV12-3 or TRBV12-4 with TRBJ2-1; 7 bases match TRBD2. V lost 4 bases, J lost 3 bases, and 12 bases stayed unmatched. The CDR3 is 17 residues long. CDR3: CASSSASWDYNYNEQFF. CDR3 nucleotide sequence: TGTGCCAGCAGTTCGGCGTCGTGGGACTATAACTACAATGAGCAGTTCTTC.

The rearrangement uses TRBV9 and TRBJ2-7; D uncertain. The length of the CDR3 is 14 residues. The germline CDR1 and CDR2 sequences are SGDLS and YYNGEE. Between the trimmed V and J ends, which lost 1 base and 5 bases, there was a span of 13 bases. The CDR3 is CASSVSTVGHEQYF. The CDR3 nucleotides are TGTGCCAGCAGCGTATCTACCGTAGGCCACGAGCAGTACTTC.

The chain employs TRBV15 and TRBJ1-6; possible D gene TRBD1, 5 bases. This CDR3 is 12 amino acids long. Germline V CDR1 and CDR2: LNHNV, YYDKDF (reference sequence). The V gene lost 9 bases and the J gene lost 6 bases, with 9 bases spanning the gap. The CDR3: CATRGGNSPLHF. The CDR3 region has the DNA TGTGCCACTAGGGGAGGTAATTCACCCCTCCACTTT.

The chain has TRBV7-2 and TRBJ1-5; D gene uncertain. Trimming removed 2 bases at V and 6 bases at J, with 11 bases between. The V gene's germline CDR1 is SGHTA and CDR2 FQGNSA. The length of the CDR3 is 14 residues. CDR3 in amino acids: CASSLIGEPQPQHF. CDR3 bases: TGTGCCAGCAGCTTAATCGGGGAACCTCAGCCCCAGCATTTT.

Written as DNA, the CDR3 is TGTGCCAGCAGCTTCCCGGGGAACACCGGGGAGCTGTTTTTT. It codes for CASSFPGNTGELFF. The gene calls are TRBV7-2 and TRBJ2-2, with unresolved D. Germline V gene data show CDR1 as SGHTA and CDR2 as FQGNSA. Trimming left V 3 bases short and J 1 base short, with 6 bases between. CDR3 length: 14 amino acids.

The chain couples TRBV28 to TRBJ1-5, with TRBD1 matching 7 bases. Looked up from germline, CDR1 is MDHEN and CDR2 is SYDVKM. The CDR3 totals 16 residues. Trimming cost V 6 bases and J 5 bases; bases outside gene matches: 13. The CDR3 sequence: CASSRGTAPRDQPQHF. In DNA, the CDR3 is TGTGCCAGCAGCCGAGGGACAGCACCCCGGGATCAGCCCCAGCATTTT.

V and J are TRBV6-6 and TRBJ2-7, with 9 bases fitting TRBD2. Germline lookup yields CDR1 MNHNY and CDR2 SVGAGI (reference sequence). Unmatched junction bases numbered 9, after V lost 5 bases and J lost 7 bases. The CDR3 is 14 residues long. The CDR3 bases are TGTGCCAGCAGTCGACTAGCGGAGGGACGGGAGCAGTACTTC. Translating it yields CASSRLAEGREQYF.

CDR3 loop: CSAREDRAPGEKLFF. CDR3 DNA sequence: TGCAGTGCTAGAGAGGACAGGGCCCCTGGTGAAAAACTGTTTTTT. V and J are TRBV20-1 and TRBJ1-4, with 8 bases aligning to TRBD1. Germline V lookup: CDR1 DFQATT, CDR2 SNEGSKA (reference sequence). The CDR3 covers 15 residues. The V gene end was trimmed by 0 bases and the J gene end by 7 bases; junction bases not matched to a gene: 7.

The genes are TRBV27 and TRBJ2-7, with D possibly being TRBD2 (5 bases). CDR3 size: 13 residues. V was pared by 4 bases and J by 2 bases, with 9 bases between. Germline V gene data show CDR1 as MNHEY and CDR2 as SMNVEV (reference sequence). CDR3 region: CASSSRGTYEQYF. The CDR3 DNA reads as TGTGCCAGCAGTTCCCGGGGTACCTACGAGCAGTACTTC.